This TCR beta chain was captured in a study of T cell responses to AZD1222 COVID-19 vaccine. Measured with immunoSEQ multiplex PCR; TCRdb has only the in-frame clones, and not every one. The repertoire holds more than 85,000 clones, about nine tenths seen once, with roughly 1.6% in the top ten. This CDR3 has 16 amino acids. V shed 0 bases, J shed 3 bases, and the junction held 4 bases outside the gene matches. Germline CDR1 MNHEY, CDR2 SVGAGI. The clonotype comes from an adult in good health. The rearrangement uses TRBV6-5 and TRBJ2-1; 8 bases are shared with TRBD2. The sample in question was peripheral blood, obtained on day 0 of AZD1222 vaccination. The CDR3 sequence: CASSYSRGLDYNEQFF. The CDR3 coding sequence is TGTGCCAGCAGTTACTCGAGGGGACTAGACTACAATGAGCAGTTCTTC.